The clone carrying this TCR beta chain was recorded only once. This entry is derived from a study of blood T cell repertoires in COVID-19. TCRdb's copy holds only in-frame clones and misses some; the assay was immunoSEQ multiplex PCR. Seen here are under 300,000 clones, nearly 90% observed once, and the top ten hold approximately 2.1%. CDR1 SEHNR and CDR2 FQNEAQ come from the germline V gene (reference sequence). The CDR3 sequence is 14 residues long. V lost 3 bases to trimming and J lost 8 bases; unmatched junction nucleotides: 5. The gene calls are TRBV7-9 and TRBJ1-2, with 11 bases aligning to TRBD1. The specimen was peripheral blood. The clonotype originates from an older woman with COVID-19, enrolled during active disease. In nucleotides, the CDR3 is TGTGCCAGCAGCTTGCGGGACAGGGGGGGAGGCTACACCTTC. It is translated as CASSLRDRGGGYTF.